The present T cell receptor (beta chain) was sequenced within a study of T cell responses to AZD1222 COVID-19 vaccine. Overall study results and limits: Repertoire collection took place solely once the T cell response had peaked. Reportedly, nearly half of unique spike TCRs recognized epitopes outside B.1.351/B.1.1.7 mutations. Spike-specific TCR breadth and depth rose after two AZD1222 doses.

CDR3 length equals 14 residues. As concerns this clone: Its antigen is currently unknown.

Clones were read by immunoSEQ multiplex PCR, and TCRdb kept only the in-frame ones, dropping some. The sample records some 100,000 clones, around 90% being singletons. The chain uses TRBV12-2 and TRBJ1-4; no DNA check was done on the table's D call, TRBD1. TRBV12-2 is a listed pseudogene. The sample here was peripheral blood, taken on day 0 of MenACWY control vaccination. This sequence originates from an adult in good health. Here the CDR3 DNA reads TGTGCAAGTCGCTTCAGGGGGCACAGGGAAAAACTGTTTTTT. Its translation is CASRFRGHREKLFF.